The entry that follows covers one TCR beta chain sequence. Its cognate antigen is unknown. The same CDR3 also results from other DNA sequences found in this sample. The data stem from a study of shared clonotypes between healthy human individuals. Study context: Each donor had three CD4 naive, three CD4 memory, two CD8 naive and one CD8 memory plate.

Study conclusions and caveats: Naive subsets, compared against memory subsets, generally had larger estimated richness values. A reduction in generation probabilities was seen for non-shared clonotypes relative to those shared by all four donors.

The ends were cut back, 6 bases at V and 0 bases at J, with 6 bases in the middle. The CDR3 is made up of 11 amino acids. The germline CDR1 and CDR2 sequences are DFQATT and SNEGSKA (reference sequence). The run depth of the assay was deep. Using immunoSEQ multiplex PCR, the repertoire was profiled, and TCRdb retains in-frame clones only, with some absent. The sample carries 500,000 to 550,000 clones, about 96% recorded once. The clonotype originates from a woman between 25 and 40 years old in good health. The sequenced sample was naive CD4+ T cells sorted from blood. Subset specified: CD45RA+ positively selected. The chain joins TRBV20-1 to TRBJ2-7; D remains ambiguous. The CDR3 region is CSASSSYEQYF. CDR3 bases: TGCAGTGCCTCCAGCTCCTACGAGCAGTACTTC.